The 25 T cell receptor beta chains below come from one sample, sequenced in a study of technical replicates of blood from a handful of donors. Generated by immunoSEQ multiplex PCR, the TCRdb table keeps only in-frame clones and is missing some. The sample yields some 48,000 clones, about 93% seen once. Material for sequencing was PBMCs. These TCRs come from a human donor in good health. Some clones in this sample may be carry-over from other donors' samples.

This clone occurred once. The V and J genes are TRBV19 and TRBJ1-5, with TRBD1 matching over 7 bases. The length of the CDR3 is 14 residues. The V and J ends lost 5 bases and 4 bases, in that order; junction bases with no gene match: 5. Germline lookup yields CDR1 LNHDA and CDR2 SQIVND (reference sequence). CDR3 coding DNA: TGTGCCAGTAGTCTGGGACAGAATAATCAGCCCCAGCATTTT. Protein: CASSLGQNNQPQHF.

V gene TRBV14 combines with J gene TRBJ2-5; 8 bases map to TRBD1. The CDR3 is made up of 17 amino acids. Germline values: CDR1 SGHDN, CDR2 FVKESK. Losses at the gene ends were 0 bases for V and 5 bases for J; bases not matched to a gene: 11. CDR3 loop: CASSQDLRTGKFETQYF. The CDR3 DNA is TGTGCCAGCAGCCAAGATCTGCGGACAGGGAAGTTCGAGACCCAGTACTTC.

The chain has TRBV27 and TRBJ2-7; TRBD1 aligns across 11 bases. Germline CDR1 is MNHEY and CDR2 is SMNVEV (reference sequence). The V and J ends lost 3 bases and 7 bases, in that order; junction bases with no gene match: 8. The CDR3 length is 15 residues. The CDR3 DNA sequence: TGTGCCAGCAGTTTGGGGGGACAGGGGGTGAGAGAGCAGTACTTC. Protein: CASSLGGQGVREQYF.

The sample holds a few counts of this clone. The J gene is TRBJ1-6, the V gene TRBV7-9; D not certain. Trimming removed 4 bases at V and 8 bases at J, with 6 bases between. CDR3 length: 12 amino acids. Germline V gene data show CDR1 as SEHNR and CDR2 as FQNEAQ (reference sequence). CDR3 nucleotides: TGTGCCAGCAGCTCCTCGGATTCACCCCTCCACTTT. Translation gives CASSSSDSPLHF.

The chain uses TRBV15 and TRBJ1-2; 10 bases line up with TRBD1. Per germline, CDR1 LNHNV and CDR2 YYDKDF (reference sequence). CDR3 length: 16 residues. Trimming cost V 3 bases and J 0 bases; bases outside gene matches: 4. Here the CDR3 DNA reads TGTGCCACCAGCAGGGGACAGGGGAGCGCTAACTATGGCTACACCTTC. It encodes CATSRGQGSANYGYTF. The variable domain in full, completed from reference TRBV15 and TRBJ1-2, reads DAMVIQNPRYQVTQFGKPVTLSCSQTLNHNVMYWYQQKSSQAPKLLFHYYDKDFNNEADTPDNFQSRRPNTSFCFLDIRSPGLGDTAMYLCATSRGQGSANYGYTFGSGTRLTVV.

The gene calls are TRBV27 and TRBJ2-7; 14 bases are a match to TRBD2. The CDR3 length is 17 residues. Germline V gene sequence: CDR1 MNHEY, CDR2 SMNVEV (reference sequence). Trimming removed 5 bases from V and 6 bases from J; junction bases left unmatched: 12. The CDR3 is CASSGNPGLAGGSEQYF. CDR3 nucleotide sequence: TGTGCCAGCAGTGGAAACCCCGGACTAGCGGGAGGTAGCGAGCAGTACTTC.

This chain's CDR3 is CARPRLAEHNEQFF. The CDR3 nucleotides are TGTGCTAGACCTCGACTAGCGGAGCACAATGAGCAGTTCTTC. The chain employs TRBV12-5 and TRBJ2-1; 9 positions match TRBD2. V lost 9 bases and J lost 5; bases outside the gene matches: 8. Per the germline V gene, CDR1 is LGHNT and CDR2 is FRNRAP. This CDR3 contains 14 residues. Full variable domain (rest looked up from reference TRBV12-5 and TRBJ2-1): DARVTQTPRHKVTEMGQEVTMRCQPILGHNTVFWYRQTMMQGLELLAYFRNRAPLDDSGMPKDRFSAEMPDATLATLKIQPSEPRDSAVYFCARPRLAEHNEQFFGPGTRLTVL.

This clone occurred once. The gene calls are TRBV7-2 and TRBJ2-2; TRBD2 might be the D (7 bases). This CDR3 has 15 amino acids. Germline V gene data show CDR1 as SGHTA and CDR2 as FQGNSA. Trimming cost V 10 bases and J 1 base, with 16 bases left between them. The CDR3 sequence is CAKEGGTLNTGELFF. The DNA for the CDR3 is TGTGCCAAAGAGGGGGGGACTTTGAACACCGGGGAGCTGTTTTTT.

Here the CDR3 reads CASSLAGRISGRAQYF. CDR3 coding DNA: TGTGCCAGCAGCCTCGCGGGGAGGATTAGCGGGAGGGCCCAGTACTTC. The chain combines TRBV7-2 with TRBJ2-5; 11 bases fit TRBD2. Germline-derived CDR1 and CDR2 are SGHTA and FQGNSA. Losses at the gene ends were 5 bases for V and 9 bases for J; bases not matched to a gene: 14. The CDR3 has 16 residues.

The chain employs TRBV7-3 and TRBJ2-5; D is unresolved. Germline V gene sequence: CDR1 SGHTA, CDR2 FQGTGA. The V end lost 4 bases, the J end lost 0 bases, and 6 bases lay between the germline ends. The CDR3 contains 13 residues. This CDR3 is CASSSQYQETQYF. DNA for the CDR3: TGTGCCAGCAGCTCACAGTACCAAGAGACCCAGTACTTC.

The CDR3 here is CASSQAGRGGTSYNEQFF. The CDR3 DNA reads as TGTGCCAGCAGCCAAGCTGGGCGGGGGGGAACCTCCTACAATGAGCAGTTCTTC. This chain links TRBV4-2 with TRBJ2-1, with 9 positions matching TRBD2. With V trimmed by 1 base and J by 0 bases, 7 bases remained unmatched. This CDR3 is 18 amino acids long. Germline V CDR1 and CDR2: LGHNA, YNFKEQ.

This clone was observed a single time. The chain combines TRBV4-3 with TRBJ2-1; TRBD2 is a possible D gene (6 bases). The CDR3 length is 12 residues. The germline V gene encodes CDR1 LGHNA and CDR2 YSLEER. Trimming pared 4 bases from V and 9 bases from J, leaving 10 bases between. In DNA form, the CDR3 reads TGCGCCAGCAGCCCGGGACTCCCTGAGCAGTTCTTC. Translated: CASSPGLPEQFF.

The V call is TRBV7-6, the J call TRBJ2-1; D possibly corresponds to TRBD2 (6 bases). This CDR3 is built from 15 residues. Germline loops: CDR1 SGHVS, CDR2 FNYEAQ. With 4 bases removed from V and 8 bases from J, the gap between germline ends came to 18 bases. The DNA for the CDR3 is TGTGCCAGCAGCTGGGGCGGGAAAGGACGGGATGAGCAGTTCTTC. Translating gives CASSWGGKGRDEQFF. The full variable domain, rest sourced from reference TRBV7-6 and TRBJ2-1, is GAGVSQSPRYKVTKRGQDVALRCDPISGHVSLYWYRQALGQGPEFLTYFNYEAQQDKSGLPNDRFSAERPEGSISTLTIQRTEQRDSAMYRCASSWGGKGRDEQFFGPGTRLTVL.

This rearrangement joins TRBV6-6 to TRBJ1-2, with a weak D call TRBD1 (5 bases). V was clipped by 10 bases and J by 4 bases, with 22 bases between them. The CDR3 is 15 amino acids. Germline V lookup: CDR1 MNHNY, CDR2 SVGAGI (reference sequence). The CDR3 DNA reads TGTGCCATCCCTCTCGGGGGGAATGATGCCTATGGCTACACCTTC. Protein product: CAIPLGGNDAYGYTF.

Written as DNA, the CDR3 is TGTGCCAGCAGTGAAGGGCTAGCGGACCGCTACGAGCAGTACTTC. Translating it yields CASSEGLADRYEQYF. The chain employs TRBV2 and TRBJ2-7; 7 bases are a match to TRBD2. V was clipped by 1 base and J by 3 bases; unmatched bases: 6. This CDR3 has 15 amino acids. Germline loops: CDR1 SNHLY, CDR2 FYNNEI.

The chain employs TRBV7-2 and TRBJ2-1, with a tentative D call TRBD2 (5 bases). CDR3 length: 17 residues. Germline CDR1 and CDR2: SGHTA and FQGNSA. The V end was cut by 0 bases, the J end by 6 bases, with 18 bases between. Here the CDR3 DNA reads TGTGCCAGCAGCTTAGCGATGTGGGAGAAACGGTCCAATGAGCAGTTCTTC. Its translation: CASSLAMWEKRSNEQFF.

The J gene is TRBJ2-3, the V gene TRBV10-3, with D perhaps matching TRBD2 (6 bases). This CDR3 spans 15 amino acids. Germline CDR1 reads ENHRY; CDR2 reads SYGVKD. Trimming stripped 5 bases from V and 3 bases from J, with 15 bases between. CDR3 loop: CAISIRLATTDTQYF. The CDR3 bases are TGTGCCATCAGTATCCGCCTAGCGACTACAGATACGCAGTATTTT.

V and J are TRBV2 and TRBJ2-1, with D possibly matching TRBD2 (8 bases). CDR3 length: 17 amino acids. The germline V gene encodes CDR1 SNHLY and CDR2 FYNNEI. The V and J ends lost 1 base and 1 base respectively, with 14 bases between them. The CDR3 loop reads CASSEGGQRESYNEQFF. The CDR3 bases are TGTGCCAGCAGTGAAGGGGGACAGCGGGAGTCCTACAATGAGCAGTTCTTC.

The gene calls are TRBV10-3 and TRBJ2-5, with 7 bases matching TRBD1. CDR3 size: 14 residues. After removal of 2 bases from V and 5 bases from J, the junction contained 5 bases not matched to a gene. Germline CDR1 and CDR2: ENHRY and SYGVKD. The CDR3 DNA sequence: TGTGCCATCAGTGAGAACAGGGGTATGGAGACCCAGTACTTC. This sequence encodes CAISENRGMETQYF.

V and J are TRBV6-5 and TRBJ2-7; TRBD1 matches at 7 bases. The CDR3 sequence is 14 residues long. Germline assignment: CDR1 MNHEY and CDR2 SVGAGI. Germline trimming cut 4 bases from V and 6 bases from J; bases unmatched to any gene: 9. CDR3 sequence: CASSSGDRPSEQYF. The CDR3 region has the DNA TGTGCCAGCAGTTCCGGGGACAGACCCTCCGAGCAGTACTTC.

The chain joins TRBV30 to TRBJ1-2, with 8 bases that match TRBD1. CDR3 length: 12 amino acids. Germline values: CDR1 GTSNPN, CDR2 SVGIG (reference sequence). The V gene end was trimmed by 5 bases and the J gene end by 3 bases; junction bases not matched to a gene: 2. The CDR3 DNA reads as TGTGCCTGGCAGGGGGCGGACTATGGCTACACCTTC. Protein: CAWQGADYGYTF.

The CDR3 reads CAIRGQGANTGELFF. CDR3 DNA sequence: TGTGCCATCAGGGGACAGGGGGCGAACACCGGGGAGCTGTTTTTT. The J gene is TRBJ2-2, the V gene TRBV10-3, with 11 nucleotides matching TRBD1. V shed 6 bases, J shed 0 bases, and the junction held 0 bases outside the gene matches. The CDR3 extends over 15 amino acids. Germline V lookup: CDR1 ENHRY, CDR2 SYGVKD.

The chain employs TRBV6-6 and TRBJ2-7, with D possibly TRBD1 on 6 matching bases. Per germline, CDR1 MNHNY and CDR2 SVGAGI (reference sequence). Trimming removed 5 bases at V and 2 bases at J, with 7 bases between. The CDR3 extends over 12 amino acids. The CDR3 is CASSGDTYEQYF. CDR3 nucleotide sequence: TGTGCCAGCAGTGGGGACACCTACGAGCAGTACTTC.

The J gene is TRBJ2-3, the V gene TRBV30; possibly TRBD1 for D (6 bases). The CDR3 extends over 15 amino acids. V was trimmed by 0 bases and J by 0 bases, leaving 10 bases between them. Germline CDR1 reads GTSNPN; CDR2 reads SVGIG (reference sequence). CDR3 DNA: TGTGCCTGGAGTGTAGGGACATCTAGCACAGATACGCAGTATTTT. Its protein is CAWSVGTSSTDTQYF.

The chain combines TRBV7-6 with TRBJ2-7, with 10 nucleotides matching TRBD2. The trim removed 5 bases at V and 2 bases at J, leaving 9 bases unmatched. Germline CDR1 reads SGHVS; CDR2 reads FNYEAQ. The CDR3 loop spans 16 amino acids. The DNA of the CDR3 is TGTGCCAGCAGCAGCCGACTAGCGGGTAAGGCCTACGAGCAGTACTTC. It is translated as CASSSRLAGKAYEQYF.